The text below deals with one T cell receptor (beta chain). TCRdb's copy holds only in-frame clones and misses some; the assay was immunoSEQ multiplex PCR. The sample yields around 68,000 clones, 83% seen once. The data derive from a study of control samples from healthy donors and cancer patients. The germline V gene encodes CDR1 SGHTA and CDR2 FQGTGA. V lost 5 bases, J lost 2 bases, and 9 bases lay in between. CDR3 length: 13 residues. This clonotype was obtained from a man aged 55-75 years in good health. Sequencing was performed on blood. The chain combines TRBV7-3 with TRBJ1-1; possibly TRBD1 for D (5 bases). The CDR3: CASSADSNTEAFF. In DNA form, the CDR3 reads TGTGCCAGCAGCGCAGACAGCAACACTGAAGCTTTCTTT.